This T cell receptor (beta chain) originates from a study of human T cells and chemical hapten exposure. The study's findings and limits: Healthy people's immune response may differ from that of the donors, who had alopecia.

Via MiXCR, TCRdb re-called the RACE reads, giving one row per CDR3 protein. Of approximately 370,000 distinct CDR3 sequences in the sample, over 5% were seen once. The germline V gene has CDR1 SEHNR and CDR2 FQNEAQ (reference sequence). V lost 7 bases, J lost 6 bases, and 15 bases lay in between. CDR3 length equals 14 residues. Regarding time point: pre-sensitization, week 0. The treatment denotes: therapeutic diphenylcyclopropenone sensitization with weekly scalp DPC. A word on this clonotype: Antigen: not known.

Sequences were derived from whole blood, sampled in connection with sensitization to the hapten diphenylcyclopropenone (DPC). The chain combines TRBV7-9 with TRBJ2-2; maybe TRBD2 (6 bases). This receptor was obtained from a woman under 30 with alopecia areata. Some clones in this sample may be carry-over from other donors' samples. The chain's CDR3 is CASKWGETAGELFF. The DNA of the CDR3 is TGTGCCAGCAAATGGGGGGAGACGGCCGGGGAGCTGTTTTTT.